These 28 T cell receptor beta chains were all obtained from the same sample, sequenced in a study of response to subunit inactivated influenza vaccine. Via MiXCR, TCRdb re-called the RT-PCR reads, giving one row per CDR3 protein. The sample shows 530,000 or so distinct CDR3 sequences, around 11% of them seen only once. The sequenced sample was PBMCs from blood, obtained on the day of vaccination. All receptors come from a man in his forties or fifties who received an inactivated influenza vaccine.

The table lists this clonotype with a few counts. V usage is TRBV12-3 or TRBV12-4 and J usage is TRBJ2-7, with a tentative D call TRBD1 (7 bases). The CDR3 extends over 13 amino acids. The ends were cut back, 6 bases at V and 12 bases at J, with 21 bases in the middle. The CDR3 nucleotides are TGTGCCAGCAGCTCGCGGCGGGGACAGCCCGCGTACTTC. Its protein is CASSSRRGQPAYF.

This clonotype was seen repeatedly, ten times or more. This chain uses TRBV6-1 with TRBJ2-7, with TRBD1 as a possible D gene (5 bases). Deletions cut 3 bases from V and 4 bases from J, with 7 bases between. The CDR3 has 12 amino acids. Germline V gene sequence: CDR1 MNHNS, CDR2 SASEGT. CDR3: CASSDRAYEQYF. In DNA, the CDR3 is TGTGCCAGCAGTGACAGGGCTTACGAGCAGTACTTC.

The chain has TRBV15 and TRBJ2-3; 7 bases match TRBD2. With 5 bases clipped from V and 4 bases from J, the junction kept 12 bases outside the gene matches. The CDR3 is made up of 16 amino acids. Germline lookup yields CDR1 LNHNV and CDR2 YYDKDF (reference sequence). CDR3 nucleotides: TGTGCCACCAGCTGGCAACCCGGGAGGAAGCCAGATACGCAGTATTTT. It translates to CATSWQPGRKPDTQYF.

At least ten counts were recorded for this clonotype. V is TRBV12-3 or TRBV12-4 and J is TRBJ1-1; the D gene is possibly TRBD1 (5 bases). The CDR3 is 14 residues long. Trimming shortened V by 3 bases and J by 5 bases, and 13 bases separated the two germline ends. For the CDR3, the DNA is TGTGCCAGCAGTTTGAATTCAGGGATAACTGAAGCTTTCTTT. Amino acid sequence: CASSLNSGITEAFF.

The genes are TRBV20-1 and TRBJ1-5; D is perhaps TRBD1 (6 bases). The length of the CDR3 is 16 residues. From germline, CDR1 is DFQATT and CDR2 SNEGSKA (reference sequence). Trimming pared 4 bases from V and 0 bases from J, leaving 16 bases between. This CDR3 is CSAKNRQVYSNQPQHF. The CDR3 DNA is TGCAGTGCTAAGAATCGACAGGTTTATAGCAATCAGCCCCAGCATTTT.

Here the CDR3 DNA reads TGTGCCAGCAGTTTATACAGCACTGAAGCTTTCTTT. Translating it yields CASSLYSTEAFF. J is TRBJ1-1 and V is TRBV12-3 or TRBV12-4; no clear D gene. The length of the CDR3 is 12 residues. Trimming cost V 2 bases and J 4 bases, with 5 bases left between them.

This clonotype occurred many times. The chain recombines TRBV28 with TRBJ2-1, with TRBD2 matching over 10 bases. The germline V gene has CDR1 MDHEN and CDR2 SYDVKM. With 2 bases clipped from V and 0 bases from J, the junction kept 7 bases outside the gene matches. This CDR3 region has 18 residues. CDR3 in amino acids: CASSLELAGLYSYNEQFF. CDR3 bases: TGTGCCAGCAGTTTAGAACTAGCGGGGCTCTACTCCTACAATGAGCAGTTCTTC.

This clonotype was counted many times. The chain carries TRBV3-1 and TRBJ2-4; TRBD1 aligns across 9 bases. CDR3 length: 16 amino acids. In germline, CDR1 is LGHDT, CDR2 YNNKEL (reference sequence). J was trimmed by 2 bases and V by 1 base; bases with no gene match: 3. In nucleotides, the CDR3 is TGTGCCAGCAGCCAAGTTTACAGGGGGCCCAAAAACATTCAGTACTTC. It translates to CASSQVYRGPKNIQYF.

V gene TRBV20-1 combines with J gene TRBJ2-1; the D is unclear. The CDR3 loop spans 15 amino acids. Germline V CDR1 and CDR2: DFQATT, SNEGSKA (reference sequence). Trimming left V 3 bases short and J 5 bases short, with 17 bases between. CDR3 protein: CSARLGPPPNNEQFF. DNA of the CDR3: TGCAGTGCTAGGTTGGGTCCGCCCCCGAACAATGAGCAGTTCTTC.

This clonotype was found a few times. The CDR3: CASSLASQGELFF. The CDR3 DNA sequence: TGTGCCAGCAGCTTAGCTTCGCAAGGGGAGCTGTTTTTT. The chain uses TRBV11-2 and TRBJ2-2; D unresolved. Germline CDR1 reads SGHAT; CDR2 reads FQNNGV. The CDR3 length is 13 residues. V was trimmed by 1 base and J by 8 bases, leaving 8 bases between them.

This clonotype occurred a few times. The CDR3 DNA follows: TGTGCCACCAGCAGGGGACTAGCGGGACCCAATGAGCAGTTCTTC. Its protein is CATSRGLAGPNEQFF. V gene TRBV15 combines with J gene TRBJ2-1; 13 bases fit TRBD2. J was trimmed by 6 bases and V by 3 bases; bases with no gene match: 2. The CDR3 has 15 residues. The germline V gene encodes CDR1 LNHNV and CDR2 YYDKDF (reference sequence).

This clonotype was seen only a few times. This chain joins TRBV10-2 and TRBJ2-2; tentative D call: TRBD1 (5 bases). CDR1 and CDR2 (germline): WSHSY, SAAADI. The CDR3 spans 12 residues. V lost 7 bases and J 4 bases, leaving 7 bases between the germline ends. The CDR3 DNA sequence: TGCGCCAGCACGACAGCCACCGGGGAGCTGTTTTTT. Encoded protein: CASTTATGELFF.

The table lists this clonotype with a few counts. This chain links TRBV7-2 with TRBJ1-2, with D unresolved. CDR3 length: 14 amino acids. The germline CDR1 and CDR2 sequences are SGHTA and FQGNSA. The V end was cut by 5 bases, the J end by 0 bases, with 10 bases between. CDR3: CASSPLQTNYGYTF. The CDR3 nucleotides read TGTGCCAGCAGCCCACTCCAGACTAACTATGGCTACACCTTC.

The table lists this clonotype with a few counts. The chain employs TRBV28 and TRBJ2-3; D may be TRBD2 (5 bases). Trimming pared 7 bases from V and 3 bases from J, leaving 11 bases between. The length of the CDR3 is 13 residues. Germline V gives CDR1 MDHEN, CDR2 SYDVKM. The CDR3: CASIVPGTDTQYF. Here the CDR3 DNA reads TGTGCCAGCATAGTTCCGGGAACAGATACGCAGTATTTT.

This clonotype was seen a few times. In nucleotides, the CDR3 is TGCAGTGCTCATCTGACAGGGGGCTGGGAAGAGCAGTACTTC. Its translation: CSAHLTGGWEEQYF. V usage is TRBV20-1 and J usage is TRBJ2-7, with TRBD1 identical over 10 bases. This CDR3 has 14 residues. V lost 5 bases to trimming and J lost 7 bases; unmatched junction nucleotides: 11. The germline CDR1 and CDR2 sequences are DFQATT and SNEGSKA (reference sequence).

The chain joins TRBV4-2 to TRBJ2-1; tentatively, D is TRBD1 (6 bases). Trimming cost V 0 bases and J 0 bases, with 9 bases left between them. Looked up from germline, CDR1 is LGHNA and CDR2 is YNFKEQ. This CDR3 has 16 residues. CDR3 sequence: CASSQEGTRSYNEQFF. In DNA, the CDR3 is TGTGCCAGCAGCCAAGAGGGGACACGCTCCTACAATGAGCAGTTCTTC.

J is TRBJ1-2 and V is TRBV7-9, with 12 bases identical to TRBD1. Germline values: CDR1 SEHNR, CDR2 FQNEAQ (reference sequence). This CDR3 contains 14 residues. V gave up 2 bases and J gave up 7 bases; unmatched junction bases: 2. The CDR3 DNA sequence: TGTGCCAGCAGCTTACCGGGACAGGGGGCTGGCTACACCTTC. Translating it yields CASSLPGQGAGYTF.

This chain links TRBV10-3 with TRBJ2-4, with 9 bases lining up with TRBD2. Germline CDR1 and CDR2: ENHRY and SYGVKD. The length of the CDR3 is 13 residues. With 6 bases clipped from V and 9 bases from J, the junction kept 6 bases outside the gene matches. The CDR3: CAISDSGRPIQYF. CDR3 DNA: TGTGCCATCAGCGATAGCGGGAGACCCATTCAGTACTTC.

For this clonotype: This may be a read error: a much more frequent sequence differs by one nucleotide. The chain uses TRBV12-3 or TRBV12-4 and TRBJ1-5; D remains unclear. CDR3 length: 14 residues. CDR3 bases: TGTACCAGCAGTTTAGGTGGCCGCAATCAGCCCCAGCATTTT. Residues: CTSSLGGRNQPQHF.

This clonotype was seen once. V gene TRBV10-3 combines with J gene TRBJ2-1; TRBD2 matches 8 bases. Germline V lookup: CDR1 ENHRY, CDR2 SYGVKD. The J segment lost 4 bases and the V segment lost 7 bases, leaving 6 bases of the junction unmatched. The length of the CDR3 is 14 residues. CDR3 bases: TGTGCCATCATGGGAGAGCGGGAGTACAATGAGCAGTTCTTC. Translated: CAIMGEREYNEQFF.

The table lists this clonotype with a count of one. V usage is TRBV19 and J usage is TRBJ2-7; D unresolved. V was cut by 5 bases and J by 1 base, with 9 bases left in between. This CDR3 comprises 13 residues. Per germline, CDR1 LNHDA and CDR2 SQIVND (reference sequence). CDR3 nucleotide sequence: TGTGCCAGTAGTGTGGGCTGGTCCTACGAGCAGTACTTC. It codes for CASSVGWSYEQYF.

This chain links TRBV4-3 with TRBJ2-2; weak D call: TRBD2 (5 bases). The CDR3 length is 15 residues. Germline lookup yields CDR1 LGHNA and CDR2 YSLEER. The V and J ends lost 0 bases and 1 base respectively, with 6 bases between them. The CDR3, as DNA: TGCGCCAGCAGCCAAGAACTAGTGAACACCGGGGAGCTGTTTTTT. This sequence encodes CASSQELVNTGELFF.

At least ten counts were recorded for this clonotype. The CDR3 DNA sequence: TGCAGCGTTGAATTACTAGCGGGAGATGAGCAGTTCTTC. It is translated as CSVELLAGDEQFF. The chain links TRBV29-1 to TRBJ2-1, with 11 bases that match TRBD2. Germline trimming cut 2 bases from V and 8 bases from J; bases unmatched to any gene: 2. Looked up from germline, CDR1 is SQVTM and CDR2 is ANQGSEA. The CDR3 runs 13 residues.

This clonotype was counted a few times. The rearrangement uses TRBV3-1 and TRBJ2-2; D unresolved. Germline-derived CDR1 and CDR2 are LGHDT and YNNKEL (reference sequence). Between the trimmed V and J ends, which lost 3 bases and 3 bases, there was a span of 5 bases. The CDR3 spans 13 residues. In nucleotides, the CDR3 is TGTGCCAGCAGCCAGGAATACACCGGGGAGCTGTTTTTT. Its protein product is CASSQEYTGELFF.

The V call is TRBV12-3 or TRBV12-4, the J call TRBJ2-3; 9 bases align to TRBD2. After removal of 7 bases from V and 6 bases from J, the junction contained 11 bases not matched to a gene. This CDR3 comprises 15 residues. The CDR3 bases are TGTGCCAGCACGTACAGCGGGGGGCCCAGGGATACGCAGTATTTT. This sequence encodes CASTYSGGPRDTQYF.

This clonotype appeared a few times. The chain has TRBV28 and TRBJ1-4; maybe TRBD1 (5 bases). CDR1 and CDR2 from the germline V gene are MDHEN and SYDVKM. The CDR3 consists of 14 residues. V dropped 5 bases and J dropped 8 bases, with 15 bases sitting between them. CDR3 in amino acids: CASSRDQEEEKLFF. CDR3 in DNA: TGTGCCAGCAGTCGGGACCAAGAAGAGGAAAAACTGTTTTTT.

This clonotype was counted at least ten times. CDR3 region: CASSLLARVTDTQYF. The CDR3, as DNA: TGCGCCAGCAGCTTACTAGCGAGGGTGACAGATACGCAGTATTTT. V and J are TRBV5-1 and TRBJ2-3, with 7 bases lining up with TRBD2. The CDR3 extends over 15 amino acids. Looked up from germline, CDR1 is SGHRS and CDR2 is YFSETQ. The V gene end was trimmed by 2 bases and the J gene end by 3 bases; junction bases not matched to a gene: 6.

The J gene is TRBJ2-7, the V gene TRBV20-1, with D possibly being TRBD1 or TRBD2 (6 bases each). The V end was cut by 7 bases, the J end by 3 bases, with 19 bases between. CDR1 and CDR2 from the germline V gene are DFQATT and SNEGSKA (reference sequence). This CDR3 has 14 amino acids. The CDR3: CSVKPGATHYEQYF. Written as DNA, the CDR3 is TGCAGTGTTAAACCGGGGGCCACCCACTACGAGCAGTACTTC.